The clone carrying this T cell receptor beta chain was detected once. The sample belongs to a study of blood T cell repertoires in COVID-19. J lost 3 bases, V lost 8 bases, and 5 bases had no gene match. Germline CDR1 is MNHEY and CDR2 is SVGAGI. The CDR3 spans 13 residues. Some clones are missing from TCRdb's copy, which holds only in-frame ones; the method was immunoSEQ multiplex PCR. The sample records roughly 200,000 clones, more than 80% being singletons. The TCR sequence derives from a man in his forties who had recovered from COVID-19. The J gene is TRBJ2-7, the V gene TRBV6-5; 9 nucleotides agree with TRBD1. The sequencing sample was made of PBMCs or T cells enriched from blood (not recorded which). CDR3 amino acids: CASGQGQDYEQYF. For the CDR3, the DNA is TGTGCCAGCGGACAGGGGCAGGACTACGAGCAGTACTTC.